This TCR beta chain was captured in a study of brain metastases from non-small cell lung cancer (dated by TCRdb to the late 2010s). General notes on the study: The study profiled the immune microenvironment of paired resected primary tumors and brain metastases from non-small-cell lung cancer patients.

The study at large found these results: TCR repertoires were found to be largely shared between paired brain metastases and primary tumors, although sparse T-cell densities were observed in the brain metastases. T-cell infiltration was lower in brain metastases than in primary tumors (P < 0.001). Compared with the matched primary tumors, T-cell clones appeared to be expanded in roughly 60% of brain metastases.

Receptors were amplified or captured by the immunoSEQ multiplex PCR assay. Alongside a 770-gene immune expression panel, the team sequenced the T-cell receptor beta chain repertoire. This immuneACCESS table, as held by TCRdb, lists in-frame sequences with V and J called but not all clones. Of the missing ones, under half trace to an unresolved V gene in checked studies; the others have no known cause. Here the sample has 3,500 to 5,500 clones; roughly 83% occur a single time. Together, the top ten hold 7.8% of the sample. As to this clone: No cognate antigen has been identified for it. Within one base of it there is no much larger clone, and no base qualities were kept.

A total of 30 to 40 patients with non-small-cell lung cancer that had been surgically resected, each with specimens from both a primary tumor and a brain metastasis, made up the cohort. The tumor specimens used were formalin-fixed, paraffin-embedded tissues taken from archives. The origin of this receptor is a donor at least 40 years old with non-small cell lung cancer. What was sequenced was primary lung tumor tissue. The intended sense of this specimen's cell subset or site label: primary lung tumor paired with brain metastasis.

In nucleotides, the sequence is TGTGCCAGCAGTCCTCCGTGGACCCCCTACAATGAGCAGTTCTTC. This gives the protein CASSPPWTPYNEQFF. The chain employs TRBV27 and TRBJ2-1; the D gene lacks a confident call. From a lookup of the germline V gene (reference sequence), CDR1 and CDR2 are MNHEY and SMNVEV. The CDR3 runs 15 amino acids, cysteine and phenylalanine included. The sequence is cut down to CDR3 DNA, 45 bases in frame from base 1. V is pared back by 5 bases and J by 2 bases, with 13 bases lying between the germline termini.